This T cell receptor (beta chain) appears in the sequencing data of a study of monozygotic twins with inflammatory bowel disease. For this clonotype: Its antigen is unknown.

Total RNA, at roughly 3,400 ng, went into every TCR library. There were eight separate reactions per sample in which cDNA was made. Reprocessing the 5' RACE reads, TCRdb reports a single entry for every CDR3 protein and omits DNA. The table counts fewer than 350,000 distinct CDR3 sequences; 2% to 2.5% lies in the top ten. Study findings and constraints: Different T cell subtypes could not be distinguished.

Germline CDR1 is MNHNY and CDR2 is SVGAGI (reference sequence). CDR3 length: 14 amino acids. This TCR was recovered from a human donor with ulcerative colitis or Crohn's disease, or a healthy co-twin of an affected twin (not recorded which). The sample was blood. This chain joins TRBV6-6 and TRBJ1-2; TCRdb proposes TRBD1, but this gene call is untestable without DNA. The CDR3 here is CASSYLWTGDGYTF.